A single sample gave rise to the 21 T cell receptor beta chains below, sequenced in a study of T cell changes during pregnancy in multiple sclerosis. Profiled with immunoSEQ multiplex PCR; TCRdb holds only in-frame clones, not every one. Of around 36,000 clones in the sample, over 85% were seen once. The specimen was peripheral blood, collected before pregnancy. These TCRs come from a female donor with multiple sclerosis, enrolled in a pregnancy study.

The chain has TRBV5-4 and TRBJ2-5; 7 bases match TRBD1. The CDR3 is made up of 14 amino acids. V trimming: 1 base; J trimming: 6 bases; junction bases outside the gene matches: 6. Germline CDR1 SGHNT, CDR2 YYREEE (reference sequence). The CDR3 reads CASSLTGAGKTQYF. CDR3 DNA sequence: TGTGCCAGCAGCTTGACAGGGGCCGGGAAGACCCAGTACTTC. The full variable domain, completed using reference TRBV5-4 and TRBJ2-5, is ETGVTQSPTHLIKTRGQQVTLRCSSQSGHNTVSWYQQALGQGPQFIFQYYREEENGRGNFPPRFSGLQFPNYSSELNVNALELDDSALYLCASSLTGAGKTQYFGPGTRLLVL.

CDR3 nucleotide sequence: TGCGCCAGCAGCGTAACTAGCGGGACCCCCAATGAGCAGTTCTTC. Its protein is CASSVTSGTPNEQFF. The V call is TRBV5-1, the J call TRBJ2-1; TRBD2 agrees at 10 bases. V was clipped by 4 bases and J by 6 bases; unmatched bases: 7. Germline V gives CDR1 SGHRS, CDR2 YFSETQ. The CDR3 contains 15 residues. The full variable domain, rest sourced from reference TRBV5-1 and TRBJ2-1, is KAGVTQTPRYLIKTRGQQVTLSCSPISGHRSVSWYQQTPGQGLQFLFEYFSETQRNKGNFPGRFSGRQFSNSRSEMNVSTLELGDSALYLCASSVTSGTPNEQFFGPGTRLTVL.

This chain joins TRBV13 and TRBJ2-3; D is possibly TRBD1 (6 bases). This CDR3 is built from 13 residues. The germline V and J ends were trimmed by 6 bases and 4 bases, with 11 bases remaining between them. The germline CDR1 and CDR2 sequences are PRHDT and FYEKMQ (reference sequence). CDR3 sequence reads: CASRDSTSDTQYF. As DNA, the CDR3 is TGTGCCAGCAGGGACAGCACTTCAGATACGCAGTATTTT.

The genes are TRBV7-2 and TRBJ2-1; 9 bases match TRBD2. The CDR3 runs 17 residues. Germline values: CDR1 SGHTA, CDR2 FQGNSA. J lost 4 bases, V lost 7 bases, and 14 bases had no gene match. CDR3 amino acids: CASTPRLRTSAYNEQFF. The CDR3, as DNA: TGTGCCAGCACCCCCCGGTTAAGGACTAGCGCATACAATGAGCAGTTCTTC.

The chain couples TRBV2 to TRBJ2-1; 8 nucleotides align to TRBD2. CDR3 length equals 19 residues. V trimming: 5 bases; J trimming: 5 bases; junction bases outside the gene matches: 20. Germline V lookup: CDR1 SNHLY, CDR2 FYNNEI. The chain's CDR3 is CASSRRAGVMALYNNEQFF. CDR3 nucleotides: TGTGCCAGCAGTCGACGAGCGGGAGTTATGGCCCTTTATAACAATGAGCAGTTCTTC.

The gene calls are TRBV18 and TRBJ1-1; 7 positions agree with TRBD1. The germline V gene has CDR1 KGHSH and CDR2 LQKENI. The CDR3 extends over 14 amino acids. J gave up 6 bases and V 4 bases, and 8 bases lay outside the gene matches. The CDR3 loop reads CASSLFTGDAEAFF. CDR3 DNA sequence: TGTGCCAGCTCACTATTCACAGGGGACGCTGAAGCTTTCTTT.

The rearrangement joins TRBV5-1 to TRBJ2-7, with D possibly matching TRBD2 (5 bases). This CDR3 spans 13 amino acids. Between the trimmed V and J ends, which lost 4 bases and 1 base, there was a span of 9 bases. Germline loops: CDR1 SGHRS, CDR2 YFSETQ. Here the CDR3 DNA reads TGCGCCAGCAGCGCCGGGAATTCCTACGAGCAGTACTTC. It codes for CASSAGNSYEQYF.

The chain has TRBV2 and TRBJ2-3; the match to TRBD1 covers 9 bases. Trimming took 5 bases from V and 6 from J; bases not matched to a gene: 6. The CDR3 contains 14 residues. Germline loops: CDR1 SNHLY, CDR2 FYNNEI. Written as DNA, the CDR3 is TGTGCCAGCAGTCAACAGGGGGCAACGGATACGCAGTATTTT. Protein: CASSQQGATDTQYF.

This chain joins TRBV27 and TRBJ2-1, with 8 nucleotides matching TRBD2. Germline V gene sequence: CDR1 MNHEY, CDR2 SMNVEV (reference sequence). The CDR3 extends over 17 amino acids. Germline trimming cut 3 bases from V and 8 bases from J; bases unmatched to any gene: 15. CDR3 DNA sequence: TGTGCCAGCAGTTTGAGGGGTTTGAGCGGGAGTTGGGATGAGCAGTTCTTC. This codes for CASSLRGLSGSWDEQFF.

V usage is TRBV4-3 and J usage is TRBJ1-1; 11 bases align to TRBD1. Germline lookup yields CDR1 LGHNA and CDR2 YSLEER. This CDR3 is built from 14 residues. The V gene end was trimmed by 0 bases and the J gene end by 10 bases; junction bases not matched to a gene: 4. CDR3 in amino acids: CASSQDTGTGGAFF. The CDR3 DNA sequence: TGCGCCAGCAGCCAAGATACCGGGACAGGGGGAGCTTTCTTT.

The chain recombines TRBV29-1 with TRBJ1-2; D remains ambiguous. CDR3 length: 12 residues. Trimming removed 4 bases at V and 3 bases at J, with 9 bases between. Per the germline V gene, CDR1 is SQVTM and CDR2 is ANQGSEA. Written as DNA, the CDR3 is TGCAGCGTTGGTGAGGGCGACTATGGCTACACCTTC. Its protein is CSVGEGDYGYTF.

This clone was recorded once. This sequence joins TRBV13 and TRBJ2-4, with 12 bases aligning to TRBD2. V was pared by 2 bases and J by 15 bases, with 5 bases of the junction left unmatched. The CDR3 sequence is 13 residues long. The germline gives CDR1 PRHDT, CDR2 FYEKMQ (reference sequence). CDR3 in amino acids: CASSLKLAGGPYF. The CDR3 coding sequence is TGTGCCAGCAGCTTAAAACTAGCGGGGGGTCCGTACTTC.

The chain couples TRBV19 to TRBJ2-7, with 10 bases that match TRBD2. Germline-derived CDR1 and CDR2 are LNHDA and SQIVND (reference sequence). The junction had 4 bases not matched to a gene; V was cut back by 6 bases and J by 2 bases. The CDR3 spans 14 residues. CDR3 region: CASSATSGTYEQYF. The CDR3 nucleotides read TGTGCCAGTAGCGCCACTAGCGGGACCTACGAGCAGTACTTC.

The CDR3 DNA sequence: TGTGCCAGCAGCCCAACCATGACAGGGATTGAGCAGTTCTTC. This sequence encodes CASSPTMTGIEQFF. The rearrangement joins TRBV7-6 to TRBJ2-1; 7 bases match TRBD1. Per germline, CDR1 SGHVS and CDR2 FNYEAQ. CDR3 length equals 14 residues. The V gene end was trimmed by 5 bases and the J gene end by 9 bases; junction bases not matched to a gene: 10.

The chain links TRBV19 to TRBJ2-7; TRBD1 matches at 9 bases. Germline trimming cut 5 bases from V and 1 base from J; bases unmatched to any gene: 6. Germline V gene lookup returns CDR1 LNHDA and CDR2 SQIVND (reference sequence). CDR3 length equals 15 residues. CDR3: CASSSGTGLSYEQYF. In nucleotides, the CDR3 is TGTGCCAGTAGTTCCGGGACAGGGCTATCCTACGAGCAGTACTTC.

The chain links TRBV29-1 to TRBJ2-3; TRBD2 matches 7 bases. The CDR3 sequence is 16 residues long. Per germline, CDR1 SQVTM and CDR2 ANQGSEA. The J segment lost 4 bases and the V segment lost 7 bases, leaving 17 bases of the junction unmatched. In nucleotides, the CDR3 is TGCAGCGCTAAAAACGGGGCTAGCGGTTGGGCAGATACGCAGTATTTT. Translating it yields CSAKNGASGWADTQYF.

V usage is TRBV29-1 and J usage is TRBJ2-5; D ambiguous. Germline assignment: CDR1 SQVTM and CDR2 ANQGSEA. Trimming removed 1 base at V and 7 bases at J, with 19 bases between. This CDR3 is built from 15 residues. Here the CDR3 reads CSVEGVAKNKRTQYF. The CDR3 DNA follows: TGCAGCGTTGAAGGGGTGGCCAAAAATAAGCGGACCCAGTACTTC.

This chain joins TRBV7-9 and TRBJ2-3, with D possibly matching TRBD2 (5 bases). The germline V and J ends were trimmed by 5 bases and 4 bases, with 19 bases remaining between them. In germline, CDR1 is SEHNR, CDR2 FQNEAQ (reference sequence). The CDR3 length is 16 residues. DNA for the CDR3: TGTGCCAGCAGCCCTGGAGGCGGATCTCTCCCAGATACGCAGTATTTT. Its translation is CASSPGGGSLPDTQYF.

The sample holds one count of this clone. The chain combines TRBV5-1 with TRBJ2-7; 9 bases are shared with TRBD1. The CDR3 spans 14 residues. Germline-derived CDR1 and CDR2 are SGHRS and YFSETQ. V was pared by 4 bases and J by 5 bases, with 7 bases of the junction left unmatched. The CDR3 DNA is TGCGCCAGCAGCGAACACGGGACAGGGAACGAGCAGTACTTC. It translates to CASSEHGTGNEQYF.

This clone appeared a single time. The J gene is TRBJ1-1, the V gene TRBV27; D remains unclear. Trimming removed 4 bases at V and 11 bases at J, with 17 bases between. The CDR3 extends over 13 amino acids. CDR1 MNHEY and CDR2 SMNVEV come from the germline V gene (reference sequence). The CDR3 loop is CASSSGRELGAFF. DNA of the CDR3: TGTGCCAGCAGTTCAGGACGGGAGTTGGGGGCTTTCTTT.

The J gene is TRBJ2-3, the V gene TRBV11-3; 7 bases are shared with TRBD2. CDR1 is SGHNT and CDR2 is YENEEA in the germline V gene. This CDR3 has 16 residues. V was pared by 5 bases and J by 2 bases, with 10 bases of the junction left unmatched. DNA of the CDR3: TGTGCCAGCAGCCGGGGTAACGGGAGGCCCACAGATACGCAGTATTTT. Translating gives CASSRGNGRPTDTQYF.